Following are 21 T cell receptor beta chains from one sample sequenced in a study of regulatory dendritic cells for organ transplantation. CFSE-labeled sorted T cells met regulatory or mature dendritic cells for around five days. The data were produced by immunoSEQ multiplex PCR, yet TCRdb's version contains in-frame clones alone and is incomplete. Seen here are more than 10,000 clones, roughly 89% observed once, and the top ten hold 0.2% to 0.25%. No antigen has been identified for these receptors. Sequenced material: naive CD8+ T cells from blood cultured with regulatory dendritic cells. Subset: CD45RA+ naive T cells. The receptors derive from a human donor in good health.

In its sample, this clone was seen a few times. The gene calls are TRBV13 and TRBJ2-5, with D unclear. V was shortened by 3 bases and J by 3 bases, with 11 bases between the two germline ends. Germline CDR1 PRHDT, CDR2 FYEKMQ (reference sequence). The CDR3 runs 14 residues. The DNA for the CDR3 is TGTGCCAGCAGCTTCGACGGGTCGAAAGAGACCCAGTACTTC. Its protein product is CASSFDGSKETQYF.

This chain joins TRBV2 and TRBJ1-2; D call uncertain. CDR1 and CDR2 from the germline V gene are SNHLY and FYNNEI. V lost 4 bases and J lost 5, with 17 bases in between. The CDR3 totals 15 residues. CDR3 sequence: CASSVVLPSEYGYTF. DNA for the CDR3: TGTGCCAGCAGTGTCGTCCTCCCGTCAGAATATGGCTACACCTTC.

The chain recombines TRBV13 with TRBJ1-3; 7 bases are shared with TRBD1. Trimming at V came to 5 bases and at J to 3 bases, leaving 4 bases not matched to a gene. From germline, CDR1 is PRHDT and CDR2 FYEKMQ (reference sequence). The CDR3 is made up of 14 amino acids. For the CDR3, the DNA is TGTGCCAGCAGCGAGCAGGGGGGTGGAAACACCATATATTTT. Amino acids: CASSEQGGGNTIYF.

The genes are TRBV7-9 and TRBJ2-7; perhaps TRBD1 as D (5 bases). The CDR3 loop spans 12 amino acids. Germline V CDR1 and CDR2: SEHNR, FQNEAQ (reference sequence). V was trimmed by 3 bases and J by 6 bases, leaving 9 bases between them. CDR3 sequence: CASSFRDSEQYF. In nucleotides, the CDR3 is TGTGCCAGCAGCTTCAGGGATTCCGAGCAGTACTTC.

Here the CDR3 reads CASSLDPPGPYNSPLHF. Here the CDR3 DNA reads TGTGCCAGCAGTTTAGATCCCCCGGGCCCCTATAATTCACCCCTCCACTTT. The gene calls are TRBV27 and TRBJ1-6; D is uncertain. Trimming took 2 bases from V and 2 from J, leaving 13 bases between them. The CDR3 is 17 amino acids. Germline V gives CDR1 MNHEY, CDR2 SMNVEV (reference sequence).

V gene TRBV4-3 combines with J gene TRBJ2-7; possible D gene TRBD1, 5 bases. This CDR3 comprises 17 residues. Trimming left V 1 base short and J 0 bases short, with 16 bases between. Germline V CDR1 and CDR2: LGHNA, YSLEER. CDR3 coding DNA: TGCGCCAGCAGCCAAGCCACCGGTACAGGATACTCCTACGAGCAGTACTTC. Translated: CASSQATGTGYSYEQYF.

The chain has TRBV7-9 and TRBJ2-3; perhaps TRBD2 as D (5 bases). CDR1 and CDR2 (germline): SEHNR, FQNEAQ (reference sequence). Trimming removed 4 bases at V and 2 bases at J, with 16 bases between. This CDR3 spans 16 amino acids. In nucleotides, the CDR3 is TGTGCCAGCAGCTCCGGACTCTCTGCCAACACAGATACGCAGTATTTT. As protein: CASSSGLSANTDTQYF. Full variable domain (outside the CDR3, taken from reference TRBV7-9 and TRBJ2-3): DTGVSQNPRHKITKRGQNVTFRCDPISEHNRLYWYRQTLGQGPEFLTYFQNEAQLEKSRLLSDRFSAERPKGSFSTLEIQRTEQGDSAMYLCASSSGLSANTDTQYFGPGTRLTVL.

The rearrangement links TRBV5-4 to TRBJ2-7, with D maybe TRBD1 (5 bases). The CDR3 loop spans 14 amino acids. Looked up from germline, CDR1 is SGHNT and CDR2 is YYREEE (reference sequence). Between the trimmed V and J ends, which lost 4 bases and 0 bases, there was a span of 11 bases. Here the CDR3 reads CASSQDDSSYEQYF. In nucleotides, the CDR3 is TGTGCCAGCAGCCAAGACGACAGCTCCTACGAGCAGTACTTC. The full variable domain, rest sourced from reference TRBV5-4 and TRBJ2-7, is ETGVTQSPTHLIKTRGQQVTLRCSSQSGHNTVSWYQQALGQGPQFIFQYYREEENGRGNFPPRFSGLQFPNYSSELNVNALELDDSALYLCASSQDDSSYEQYFGPGTRLTVT.

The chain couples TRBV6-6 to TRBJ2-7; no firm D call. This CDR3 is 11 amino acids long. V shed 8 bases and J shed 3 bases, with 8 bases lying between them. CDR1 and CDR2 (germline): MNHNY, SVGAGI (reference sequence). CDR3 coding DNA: TGTGCCAGCCTCAAGGGCTACGAGCAGTACTTC. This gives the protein CASLKGYEQYF.

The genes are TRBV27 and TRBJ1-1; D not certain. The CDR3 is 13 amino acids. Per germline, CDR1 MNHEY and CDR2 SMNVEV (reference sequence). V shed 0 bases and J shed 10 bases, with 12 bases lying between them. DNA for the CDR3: TGTGCCAGCAGTTTATCCCCATTCCGGGGAGCTTTCTTT. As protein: CASSLSPFRGAFF.

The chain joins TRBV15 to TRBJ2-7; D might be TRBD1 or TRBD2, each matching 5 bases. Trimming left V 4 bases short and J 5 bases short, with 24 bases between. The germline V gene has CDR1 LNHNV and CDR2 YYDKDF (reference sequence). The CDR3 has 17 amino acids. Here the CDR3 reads CATSTLLGRTFSDEQYF. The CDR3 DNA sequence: TGTGCCACCAGCACCCTACTGGGACGGACCTTCTCTGACGAGCAGTACTTC.

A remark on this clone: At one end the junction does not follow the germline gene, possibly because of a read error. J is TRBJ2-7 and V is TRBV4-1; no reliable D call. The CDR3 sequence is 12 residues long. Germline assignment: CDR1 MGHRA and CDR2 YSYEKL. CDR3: CASSRNSNEQYF. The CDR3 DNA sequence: TGCGCCAGCAGCCGCAACTCCAACGAGCAGTACTTC.

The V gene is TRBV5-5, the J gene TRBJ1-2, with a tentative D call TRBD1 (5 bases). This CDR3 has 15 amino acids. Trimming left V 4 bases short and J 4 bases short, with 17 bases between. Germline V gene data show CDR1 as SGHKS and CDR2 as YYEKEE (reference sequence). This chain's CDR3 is CASSGAGPSGYGYTF. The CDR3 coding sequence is TGTGCCAGCAGCGGGGCGGGACCCTCAGGCTATGGCTACACCTTC.

Here the CDR3 DNA reads TGTGCCAGCAGCTTAGAGGCCGCATCTTGGGGTAGGAACACCGGGGAGCTGTTTTTT. It translates to CASSLEAASWGRNTGELFF. The chain combines TRBV7-9 with TRBJ2-2; D gene ambiguous. Germline V gene lookup returns CDR1 SEHNR and CDR2 FQNEAQ (reference sequence). V lost 1 base, J lost 1 base, and 19 bases lay in between. The CDR3 consists of 19 residues. Full variable domain (rest looked up from reference TRBV7-9 and TRBJ2-2): DTGVSQNPRHKITKRGQNVTFRCDPISEHNRLYWYRQTLGQGPEFLTYFQNEAQLEKSRLLSDRFSAERPKGSFSTLEIQRTEQGDSAMYLCASSLEAASWGRNTGELFFGEGSRLTVL.

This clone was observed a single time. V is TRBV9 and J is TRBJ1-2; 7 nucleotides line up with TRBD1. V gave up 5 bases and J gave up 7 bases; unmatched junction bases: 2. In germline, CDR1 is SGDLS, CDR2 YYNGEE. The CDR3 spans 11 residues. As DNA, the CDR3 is TGTGCCAGCAGACAGGGGTCTGGCTACACCTTC. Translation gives CASRQGSGYTF.

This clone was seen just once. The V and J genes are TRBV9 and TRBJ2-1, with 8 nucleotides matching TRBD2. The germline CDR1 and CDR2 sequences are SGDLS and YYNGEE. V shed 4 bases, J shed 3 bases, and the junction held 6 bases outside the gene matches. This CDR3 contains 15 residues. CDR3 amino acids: CASSSGLGSYNEQFF. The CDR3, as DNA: TGTGCCAGCAGCTCGGGACTAGGGAGCTACAATGAGCAGTTCTTC. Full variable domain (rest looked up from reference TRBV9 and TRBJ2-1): DSGVTQTPKHLITATGQRVTLRCSPRSGDLSVYWYQQSLDQGLQFLIQYYNGEERAKGNILERFSAQQFPDLHSELNLSSLELGDSALYFCASSSGLGSYNEQFFGPGTRLTVL.

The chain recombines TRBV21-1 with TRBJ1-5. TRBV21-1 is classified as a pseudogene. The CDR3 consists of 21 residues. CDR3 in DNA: TGTGCCAGCAGCAAAGATTACTTGAGGGGATCTCCTCGCCTTAGCAATCAGCCCCAGCATTTT. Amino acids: CASSKDYLRGSPRLSNQPQHF.

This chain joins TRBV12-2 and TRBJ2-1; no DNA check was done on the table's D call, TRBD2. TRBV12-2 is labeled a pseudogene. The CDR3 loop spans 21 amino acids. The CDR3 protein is CASRYRGVTSGSVPDDNEQFF. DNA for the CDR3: TGTGCAAGTCGCTACAGGGGCGTGACTAGCGGGAGTGTCCCGGATGACAATGAGCAGTTCTTC.

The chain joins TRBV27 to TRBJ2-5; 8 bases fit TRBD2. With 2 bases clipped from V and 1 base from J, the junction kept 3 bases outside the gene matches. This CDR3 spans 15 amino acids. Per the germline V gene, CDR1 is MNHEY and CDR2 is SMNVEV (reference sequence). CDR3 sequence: CASSLGGGFQETQYF. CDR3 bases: TGTGCCAGCAGTTTAGGCGGGGGGTTCCAAGAGACCCAGTACTTC.

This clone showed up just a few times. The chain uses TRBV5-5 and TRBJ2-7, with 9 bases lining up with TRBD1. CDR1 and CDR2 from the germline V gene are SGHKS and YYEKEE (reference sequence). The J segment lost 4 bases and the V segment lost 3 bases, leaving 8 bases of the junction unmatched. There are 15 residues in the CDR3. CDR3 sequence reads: CASSYETGGTYEQYF. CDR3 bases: TGTGCCAGCAGCTACGAAACAGGGGGCACGTACGAGCAGTACTTC.

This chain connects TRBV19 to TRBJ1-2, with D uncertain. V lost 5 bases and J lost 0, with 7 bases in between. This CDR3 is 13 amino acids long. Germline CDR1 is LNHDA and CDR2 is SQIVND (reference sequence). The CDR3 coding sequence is TGTGCCAGTAGTGGTTTCGCTAACTATGGCTACACCTTC. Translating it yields CASSGFANYGYTF.